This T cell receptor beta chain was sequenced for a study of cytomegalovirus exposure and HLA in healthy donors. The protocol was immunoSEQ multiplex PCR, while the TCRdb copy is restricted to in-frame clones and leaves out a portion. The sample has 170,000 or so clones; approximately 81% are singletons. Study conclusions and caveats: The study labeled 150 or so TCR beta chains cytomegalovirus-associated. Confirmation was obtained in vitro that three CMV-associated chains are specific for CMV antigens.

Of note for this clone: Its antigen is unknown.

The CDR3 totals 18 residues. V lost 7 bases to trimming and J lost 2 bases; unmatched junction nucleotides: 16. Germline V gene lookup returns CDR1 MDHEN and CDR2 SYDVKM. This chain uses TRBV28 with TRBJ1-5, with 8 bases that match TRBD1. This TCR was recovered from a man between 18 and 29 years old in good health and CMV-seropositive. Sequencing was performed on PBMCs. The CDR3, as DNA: TGTGCCAGCACAATATACAGGGGGTCGGTCTATGGCAATCAGCCCCAGCATTTT. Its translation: CASTIYRGSVYGNQPQHF.